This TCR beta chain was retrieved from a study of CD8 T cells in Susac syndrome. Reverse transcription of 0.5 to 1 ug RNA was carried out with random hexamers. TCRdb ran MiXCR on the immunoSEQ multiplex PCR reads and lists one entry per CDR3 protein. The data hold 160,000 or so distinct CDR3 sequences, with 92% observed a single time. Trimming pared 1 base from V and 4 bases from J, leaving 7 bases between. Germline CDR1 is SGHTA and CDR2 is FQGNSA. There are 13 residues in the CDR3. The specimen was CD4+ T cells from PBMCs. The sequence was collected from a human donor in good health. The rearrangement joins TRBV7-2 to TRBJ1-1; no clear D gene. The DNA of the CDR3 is TGTGCCAGCAGCTTAGTGGGCAGCACTGAAGCTTTCTTT. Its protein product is CASSLVGSTEAFF.